These 14 T cell receptor beta chains share one sample of origin, sequenced in a study of early T cells in non-severe SARS-CoV-2 infection. TCRdb re-called the 5' RACE reads through MiXCR, storing one row per CDR3 protein. The profile covers approximately 50,000 distinct CDR3 sequences, with 7.5% to 9.5% appearing a single time and approximately 4% taken by the ten largest. The sample consisted of whole blood. Every receptor here comes from an adult who was a healthcare worker with PCR-confirmed SARS-CoV-2 infection or an uninfected control (not recorded which).

V gene TRBV19 combines with J gene TRBJ1-5, with no clear D. CDR3 size: 13 residues. Looked up from germline, CDR1 is LNHDA and CDR2 is SQIVND (reference sequence). V was cut by 5 bases and J by 10 bases, with 15 bases left in between. CDR3 nucleotides: TGTGCCAGTAGTCCTCACCCTACAAGTCCCCAGCATTTT. It translates to CASSPHPTSPQHF.

This clonotype is labeled as medium-sized (0.01 to 0.1%). This chain connects TRBV12-3 or TRBV12-4 to TRBJ2-1, with D possibly TRBD2 on 5 matching bases. The CDR3 runs 14 residues. The V end lost 3 bases, the J end lost 0 bases, and 6 bases lay between the germline ends. CDR3 amino acids: CASSFEGSYNEQFF. The CDR3 nucleotides read TGTGCCAGCAGTTTTGAGGGCTCCTACAATGAGCAGTTCTTC.

There are a few counts of this clonotype. The J gene is TRBJ1-1, the V gene TRBV12-3 or TRBV12-4, with a weak D call TRBD1 (5 bases). V lost 1 base and J 1 base, leaving 7 bases between the germline ends. The CDR3 loop spans 14 amino acids. The CDR3 sequence: CASSLGTPNTEAFF. In nucleotides, the CDR3 is TGTGCCAGCAGTTTAGGGACACCGAACACTGAAGCTTTCTTT.

This clonotype was counted only a few times. The CDR3 is CASRPQGQETQYF. The CDR3 region has the DNA TGTGCCAGCAGACCACAGGGGCAAGAGACCCAGTACTTC. The chain combines TRBV28 with TRBJ2-5; 7 bases map to TRBD1. There are 13 residues in the CDR3. Germline CDR1 reads MDHEN; CDR2 reads SYDVKM. V shed 6 bases and J 2 bases; nucleotides not matched to a gene: 3.

The rearrangement uses TRBV6-6 and TRBJ2-7; 7 bases map to TRBD1. V gave up 2 bases and J gave up 3 bases; unmatched junction bases: 7. The CDR3 is 15 residues long. Looked up from germline, CDR1 is MNHNY and CDR2 is SVGAGI (reference sequence). The CDR3 DNA follows: TGTGCCAGCAGTTACAGCAGGGGGTCCTTCTACGAGCAGTACTTC. It translates to CASSYSRGSFYEQYF.

This rearrangement joins TRBV20-1 to TRBJ2-7, with D possibly being TRBD2 (6 bases). Germline V lookup: CDR1 DFQATT, CDR2 SNEGSKA (reference sequence). The CDR3 is 11 amino acids. Trimming took 6 bases from V and 12 from J, leaving 18 bases between them. In DNA, the CDR3 is TGCAGTGCCGGACGGGACTCCCGGCCGTACTTC. It specifies CSAGRDSRPYF.

This clonotype was counted only a few times. The chain joins TRBV29-1 to TRBJ2-1; weak D call: TRBD1 (6 bases). CDR3 length: 16 residues. The ends were cut back, 3 bases at V and 1 base at J, with 16 bases in the middle. Germline V lookup: CDR1 SQVTM, CDR2 ANQGSEA. CDR3 region: CSVEGLEGVSYNEQFF. The CDR3 coding sequence is TGCAGCGTTGAGGGGTTAGAGGGGGTTTCCTACAATGAGCAGTTCTTC.

The J gene is TRBJ1-6, the V gene TRBV15; D perhaps matches TRBD1 (5 bases). V lost 6 bases and J lost 7, with 10 bases in between. Germline V gene lookup returns CDR1 LNHNV and CDR2 YYDKDF (reference sequence). This CDR3 has 13 amino acids. This CDR3 is CATRQGGNSPLHF. CDR3 DNA: TGTGCCACCAGGCAGGGAGGGAATTCACCCCTCCACTTT.

The rearrangement joins TRBV9 to TRBJ2-7; a weak D match, TRBD2 (6 bases). The CDR3 is 14 amino acids. Trimming took 4 bases from V and 0 from J, leaving 11 bases between them. From germline, CDR1 is SGDLS and CDR2 YYNGEE. As DNA, the CDR3 is TGTGCCAGCAGCCAGGGACTCACCTCCTACGAGCAGTACTTC. Translated: CASSQGLTSYEQYF.

This clonotype was picked up a small number of times. The rearrangement uses TRBV12-3 or TRBV12-4 and TRBJ1-1; D remains unclear. The CDR3 has 11 residues. Trimming removed 4 bases from V and 6 bases from J, with 6 bases in between. CDR3 protein: CASSSLAEAFF. In DNA, the CDR3 is TGTGCCAGCAGTTCCTTAGCTGAAGCTTTCTTT.

At least ten counts were recorded for this clonotype. The genes are TRBV15 and TRBJ1-5, with TRBD1 matching 7 bases. The CDR3 extends over 16 amino acids. CDR1 LNHNV and CDR2 YYDKDF come from the germline V gene (reference sequence). V lost 1 base and J lost 7; bases outside the gene matches: 10. The chain's CDR3 is CATSRGGGGSGQPQHF. CDR3 DNA sequence: TGTGCCACCAGCAGAGGAGGAGGGGGCTCCGGACAGCCCCAGCATTTT.

The gene calls are TRBV7-9 and TRBJ2-3; a possible D gene is TRBD1 (6 bases). This CDR3 spans 14 amino acids. The germline V gene has CDR1 SEHNR and CDR2 FQNEAQ (reference sequence). V was trimmed by 3 bases and J by 4 bases, leaving 11 bases between them. The CDR3 coding sequence is TGTGCCAGCAGCTTGGGACCAGGGGCAGATACGCAGTATTTT. As protein: CASSLGPGADTQYF.

This chain uses TRBV28 with TRBJ2-7, with TRBD2 as a possible D gene (7 bases). The CDR3 sequence is 15 residues long. V lost 7 bases and J 3 bases, leaving 19 bases between the germline ends. Germline CDR1 and CDR2: MDHEN and SYDVKM. The CDR3 DNA sequence: TGTGCCAGCACCCTGGAGGGGGGGAGGGACTACGAGCAGTACTTC. Translated, it gives CASTLEGGRDYEQYF.

The gene calls are TRBV5-1 and TRBJ2-1, with 7 nucleotides matching TRBD2. With V trimmed by 2 bases and J by 4 bases, 6 bases remained unmatched. This CDR3 has 15 residues. Germline V CDR1 and CDR2: SGHRS, YFSETQ. The CDR3 DNA follows: TGCGCCAGCAGCTTTCAAGGGGAGGGTTACAATGAGCAGTTCTTC. Its translation: CASSFQGEGYNEQFF.